These 10 T cell receptor beta chains came from one sample sequenced in a study of cytomegalovirus exposure and HLA in healthy donors. It was with 60 Vbeta and 13 Jbeta primers that the PCR ran. The data were produced by immunoSEQ multiplex PCR, yet TCRdb's version contains in-frame clones alone and is incomplete. In the table there are around 150,000 clones, more than 75% of which are singletons. The specimen was PBMCs. These receptors were taken from a woman in her 30s in good health and CMV-seronegative.

The chain carries TRBV30 and TRBJ2-1, with TRBD1 matching over 12 bases. Germline-derived CDR1 and CDR2 are GTSNPN and SVGIG (reference sequence). CDR3 length equals 12 residues. J gave up 9 bases and V 8 bases, and 5 bases lay outside the gene matches. In DNA form, the CDR3 reads TGTGCCCGAAGGGACAGGGGGCGTGAGCAGTTCTTC. The encoded protein is CARRDRGREQFF.

The gene calls are TRBV10-3 and TRBJ1-2; TRBD1 aligns across 9 bases. Germline lookup yields CDR1 ENHRY and CDR2 SYGVKD. This CDR3 contains 16 residues. V trimming: 5 bases; J trimming: 5 bases; junction bases outside the gene matches: 12. CDR3 residues: CAISLRDRVSRYGYTF. CDR3 bases: TGTGCCATCAGTCTCCGGGACAGGGTGTCGAGGTATGGCTACACCTTC.

The rearrangement joins TRBV9 to TRBJ2-2; 7 positions match TRBD1. The germline V gene has CDR1 SGDLS and CDR2 YYNGEE. V trimming: 5 bases; J trimming: 1 base; junction bases outside the gene matches: 8. The CDR3 spans 16 residues. In DNA, the CDR3 is TGTGCCAGCAGTTCCTCCGGGACAGTGAACACCGGGGAGCTGTTTTTT. It specifies CASSSSGTVNTGELFF.

J is TRBJ2-2 and V is TRBV7-9, with 8 bases lining up with TRBD1. The length of the CDR3 is 15 residues. Per the germline V gene, CDR1 is SEHNR and CDR2 is FQNEAQ (reference sequence). V gave up 3 bases and J gave up 1 base; unmatched junction bases: 1. CDR3 amino acids: CASSLTGVNTGELFF. The CDR3 region has the DNA TGTGCCAGCAGCTTGACAGGGGTGAACACCGGGGAGCTGTTTTTT.

This rearrangement joins TRBV7-2 to TRBJ1-5; D is undetermined. V lost 4 bases and J lost 4, with 5 bases in between. The CDR3 has 12 residues. Germline CDR1 is SGHTA and CDR2 is FQGNSA. In nucleotides, the CDR3 is TGTGCCAGCAGCTCACTTAATCAGCCCCAGCATTTT. It is translated as CASSSLNQPQHF. Variable domain in full (rest from reference TRBV7-2 and TRBJ1-5): GAGVSQSPSNKVTEKGKDVELRCDPISGHTALYWYRQSLGQGLEFLIYFQGNSAPDKSGLPSDRFSAERTGGSVSTLTIQRTQQEDSAVYLCASSSLNQPQHFGDGTRLSIL.

The rearrangement joins TRBV18 to TRBJ2-1; possible D gene TRBD1, 6 bases. Deletions cut 4 bases from V and 3 bases from J, with 7 bases between. Germline loops: CDR1 KGHSH, CDR2 LQKENI. This CDR3 has 13 amino acids. The CDR3 is CASSRDNYNEQFF. The CDR3 DNA reads as TGTGCCAGCTCACGGGACAACTACAATGAGCAGTTCTTC.

The rearrangement links TRBV2 to TRBJ1-4, with D possibly being TRBD1 (5 bases). The V gene's germline CDR1 is SNHLY and CDR2 FYNNEI. This CDR3 region has 12 residues. The CDR3 protein is CAMRGLREKLFF. DNA of the CDR3: TGTGCTATGCGGGGGTTAAGAGAAAAACTGTTTTTT.

This clone was recorded once. Other DNA sequences of this sample code for an identical CDR3. The rearrangement uses TRBV25-1 and TRBJ2-7; TRBD2 matches 7 bases. CDR1 is MGHDK, CDR2 SYGVNS, per germline. This CDR3 comprises 17 residues. Trimming removed 1 base from V and 3 bases from J; junction bases left unmatched: 12. The CDR3 spells CASSESSIGPSGYEQYF. In DNA, the CDR3 is TGTGCCAGCAGTGAATCCTCCATAGGTCCTAGCGGCTACGAGCAGTACTTC.

The rearrangement links TRBV6-5 to TRBJ1-1; no firm D call. The germline gives CDR1 MNHEY, CDR2 SVGAGI. Deletions cut 0 bases from V and 1 base from J, with 6 bases between. This CDR3 has 14 amino acids. The CDR3 loop reads CASSYSGGNTEAFF. The CDR3 DNA follows: TGTGCCAGCAGTTACTCGGGAGGGAACACTGAAGCTTTCTTT.

This clone was detected only a few times. The chain combines TRBV11-3 with TRBJ2-1; 10 bases line up with TRBD2. This CDR3 region has 18 residues. V dropped 0 bases and J dropped 6; count of bases not matched to a gene: 11. CDR1 is SGHNT, CDR2 YENEEA, per germline. The CDR3 region is CASSLDQGGTSVGNEQFF. The CDR3 region has the DNA TGTGCCAGCAGCTTAGATCAAGGGGGGACTAGCGTCGGCAATGAGCAGTTCTTC.